This is a list of T cell receptor beta chains from one sample in a study of early T cells in non-severe SARS-CoV-2 infection. MiXCR, run by TCRdb on the 5' RACE reads, gives a single entry per CDR3 protein. This sample has roughly 62,000 distinct CDR3 sequences, with 7.7% found just once. The sample consisted of whole blood. The receptors here all came from an adult who was a healthcare worker with PCR-confirmed SARS-CoV-2 infection or an uninfected control (not recorded which). Both conserved end residues are part of each CDR3. The order of the fields is CDR3 protein, CDR3 DNA, clone size, J gene, V gene, D gene. D genes are given only for firm matches. Rows may omit the clone size; those that give it use once, few, many or a size class.

cdr3_aa: CASSVSDEQFF; cdr3_nt: TGTGCCAGCAGTGTAAGCGATGAGCAGTTCTTC; clone_size: few; j_call: TRBJ2-1; v_call: TRBV9; d_call: .
cdr3_aa: CASSQEGAATNEKLFF; cdr3_nt: TGTGCCAGCAGCCAAGAAGGGGCTGCAACTAATGAAAAACTGTTTTTT; clone_size: .; j_call: TRBJ1-4; v_call: TRBV14; d_call: .
cdr3_aa: CASSSTPDNWYF; cdr3_nt: TGTGCCAGCAGCTCGACTCCGGACAACTGGTATTTT; clone_size: few; j_call: TRBJ2-3; v_call: TRBV7-2; d_call: .
cdr3_aa: CSARTGGDGYTF; cdr3_nt: TGCAGTGCTAGAACAGGGGGGGATGGCTACACCTTC; clone_size: .; j_call: TRBJ1-2; v_call: TRBV20-1; d_call: TRBD1
cdr3_aa: CASSRTSGDTDTQYF; cdr3_nt: TGTGCCAGCAGCCGGACTAGCGGGGACACAGATACGCAGTATTTT; clone_size: many; j_call: TRBJ2-3; v_call: TRBV7-6; d_call: TRBD2
cdr3_aa: CASSRTGGNTEAFF; cdr3_nt: TGTGCCAGCTCACGGACAGGGGGTAACACTGAAGCTTTCTTT; clone_size: .; j_call: TRBJ1-1; v_call: TRBV18; d_call: TRBD1
cdr3_aa: CSVEDPTGNEQFF; cdr3_nt: TGCAGCGTTGAAGATCCTACAGGGAATGAGCAGTTCTTC; clone_size: .; j_call: TRBJ2-1; v_call: TRBV29-1; d_call: .
cdr3_aa: CASSLGLTNTDTQYF; cdr3_nt: TGTGCCAGCAGCTTGGGACTCACTAACACAGATACGCAGTATTTT; clone_size: .; j_call: TRBJ2-3; v_call: TRBV5-4; d_call: .
cdr3_aa: CASSVGLAGGATQYF; cdr3_nt: TGTGCCAGCAGCGTAGGGCTAGCGGGAGGAGCTACGCAGTATTTT; clone_size: few; j_call: TRBJ2-3; v_call: TRBV9; d_call: TRBD2
cdr3_aa: CAWSAGTRGRQFF; cdr3_nt: TGTGCCTGGAGTGCCGGGACTAGGGGTAGGCAGTTCTTC; clone_size: many; j_call: TRBJ2-1; v_call: TRBV30; d_call: TRBD2
cdr3_aa: CASSLAGAGLQETQYF; cdr3_nt: TGCGCCAGCAGCTTGGCCGGAGCGGGACTTCAAGAGACCCAGTACTTC; clone_size: few; j_call: TRBJ2-5; v_call: TRBV5-1; d_call: TRBD2
cdr3_aa: CASSSTVSGSKGNEQFF; cdr3_nt: TGTGCCAGCAGCTCCACCGTTAGCGGGAGTAAAGGCAATGAGCAGTTCTTC; clone_size: .; j_call: TRBJ2-1; v_call: TRBV7-9; d_call: TRBD2
cdr3_aa: CSASGLAGGSYEQYF; cdr3_nt: TGCAGTGCTAGCGGACTAGCGGGAGGTTCCTACGAGCAGTACTTC; clone_size: .; j_call: TRBJ2-7; v_call: TRBV20-1; d_call: TRBD2
cdr3_aa: CASSGRKGNYGYTF; cdr3_nt: TGTGCCAGCTCGGGAAGAAAGGGTAACTATGGCTACACCTTC; clone_size: few; j_call: TRBJ1-2; v_call: TRBV18; d_call: .
cdr3_aa: CSARETSFGEKLFF; cdr3_nt: TGCAGTGCTAGAGAGACGTCCTTCGGGGAAAAACTGTTTTTT; clone_size: many; j_call: TRBJ1-4; v_call: TRBV20-1; d_call: .
cdr3_aa: CASSEYGGKSSGEQYF; cdr3_nt: TGTGCCAGCAGTGAATACGGCGGGAAGTCCTCCGGCGAGCAGTACTTC; clone_size: many; j_call: TRBJ2-7; v_call: TRBV25-1; d_call: .
cdr3_aa: CSVQDSLEQYF; cdr3_nt: TGCAGCGTTCAGGACAGCCTCGAGCAGTACTTC; clone_size: few; j_call: TRBJ2-7; v_call: TRBV29-1; d_call: .
cdr3_aa: CASSLGPANTEAFF; cdr3_nt: TGTGCCAGCAGCTTAGGACCTGCCAACACTGAAGCTTTCTTT; clone_size: many; j_call: TRBJ1-1; v_call: TRBV7-2; d_call: .
cdr3_aa: CASSPQGNTEAFF; cdr3_nt: TGTGCCAGCAGCCCACAGGGAAACACTGAAGCTTTCTTT; clone_size: many; j_call: TRBJ1-1; v_call: TRBV7-3; d_call: .
cdr3_aa: CASSTLLEGRLRNEQYF; cdr3_nt: TGTGCCAGCAGCACCCTCCTTGAGGGAAGGCTGCGGAACGAGCAGTACTTC; clone_size: many; j_call: TRBJ2-7; v_call: TRBV28; d_call: .
cdr3_aa: CASSFVTSYNEQFF; cdr3_nt: TGTGCCAGCAGTTTCGTGACCTCCTACAATGAGCAGTTCTTC; clone_size: few; j_call: TRBJ2-1; v_call: TRBV12-3/TRBV12-4; d_call: .
cdr3_aa: CASSYSPGTEAFF; cdr3_nt: TGTGCCAGCAGCTATAGCCCGGGGACTGAAGCTTTCTTT; clone_size: many; j_call: TRBJ1-1; v_call: TRBV12-3/TRBV12-4; d_call: .
cdr3_aa: CASSSMAKNIQYF; cdr3_nt: TGTGCATCCTCGTCCATGGCCAAAAACATTCAGTACTTC; clone_size: .; j_call: TRBJ2-4; v_call: TRBV30; d_call: .
cdr3_aa: CASSPPGGKLTDTQYF; cdr3_nt: TGTGCCAGCTCACCTCCCGGAGGGAAACTCACAGATACGCAGTATTTT; clone_size: few; j_call: TRBJ2-3; v_call: TRBV18; d_call: .
cdr3_aa: CSAGGTGELFF; cdr3_nt: TGCAGCGCTGGGGGGACCGGGGAGCTGTTTTTT; clone_size: few; j_call: TRBJ2-2; v_call: TRBV29-1; d_call: .
cdr3_aa: CASSQDSGRGTQYF; cdr3_nt: TGTGCCAGCAGCCAAGACAGCGGGAGAGGTACGCAGTATTTT; clone_size: many; j_call: TRBJ2-3; v_call: TRBV3-1; d_call: TRBD2
cdr3_aa: CASSPKWTGSRNEQFF; cdr3_nt: TGTGCCAGCAGCCCTAAGTGGACAGGGTCCCGCAATGAGCAGTTCTTC; clone_size: many; j_call: TRBJ2-1; v_call: TRBV21-1; d_call: .
cdr3_aa: CASSLTSGALGEQFF; cdr3_nt: TGTGCCAGCAGTTTAACTAGCGGAGCCTTAGGGGAGCAGTTCTTC; clone_size: few; j_call: TRBJ2-1; v_call: TRBV28; d_call: TRBD2
cdr3_aa: CASSSSGSVNNEQFF; cdr3_nt: TGCGCCAGCAGCTCAAGCGGGAGTGTCAACAATGAGCAGTTCTTC; clone_size: .; j_call: TRBJ2-1; v_call: TRBV5-1; d_call: TRBD2
cdr3_aa: CASSSTTGGLKNIQYF; cdr3_nt: TGTGCCAGCAGTTCCACAACAGGGGGCCTGAAAAACATTCAGTACTTC; clone_size: .; j_call: TRBJ2-4; v_call: TRBV6-6; d_call: TRBD1
cdr3_aa: CSARDFGSAYEQYF; cdr3_nt: TGCAGTGCTAGAGACTTCGGGAGCGCCTACGAGCAGTACTTC; clone_size: many; j_call: TRBJ2-7; v_call: TRBV20-1; d_call: .
cdr3_aa: CSVAQSFSYEQYF; cdr3_nt: TGCAGCGTTGCACAGAGTTTCTCCTACGAGCAGTACTTC; clone_size: few; j_call: TRBJ2-7; v_call: TRBV29-1; d_call: .
cdr3_aa: CASSPRAGVIETQYF; cdr3_nt: TGTGCCAGCAGTCCCAGAGCGGGAGTTATAGAGACCCAGTACTTC; clone_size: many; j_call: TRBJ2-5; v_call: TRBV27; d_call: TRBD2
cdr3_aa: CASSPRGLAGVGGLNEQFF; cdr3_nt: TGCGCCAGCAGCCCCCGAGGGCTAGCGGGAGTGGGGGGGTTGAATGAGCAGTTCTTC; clone_size: many; j_call: TRBJ2-1; v_call: TRBV4-1; d_call: TRBD2
cdr3_aa: CASSIAISETQYF; cdr3_nt: TGTGCCAGTAGTATAGCTATCTCAGAGACCCAGTACTTC; clone_size: few; j_call: TRBJ2-5; v_call: TRBV19; d_call: .
cdr3_aa: CSARGDRGTYNEQFF; cdr3_nt: TGCAGTGCTAGAGGGGACAGGGGTACCTACAATGAGCAGTTCTTC; clone_size: many; j_call: TRBJ2-1; v_call: TRBV20-1; d_call: TRBD1
cdr3_aa: CASSGTSGSDTQYF; cdr3_nt: TGTGCCAGCAGTGGGACTAGCGGGAGTGATACGCAGTATTTT; clone_size: many; j_call: TRBJ2-3; v_call: TRBV2; d_call: TRBD2
cdr3_aa: CASSLGRNNEQFF; cdr3_nt: TGTGCCAGCAGCTTAGGACGGAACAATGAGCAGTTCTTC; clone_size: many; j_call: TRBJ2-1; v_call: TRBV11-2; d_call: .
cdr3_aa: CASRLSTGRAFF; cdr3_nt: TGTGCCAGCCGTCTCTCGACAGGTAGGGCTTTCTTT; clone_size: .; j_call: TRBJ1-1; v_call: TRBV12-3/TRBV12-4; d_call: .
cdr3_aa: CASSQDRAGSPEQYF; cdr3_nt: TGCGCCAGCAGCCAAGATCGGGCAGGGTCCCCCGAGCAGTACTTC; clone_size: few; j_call: TRBJ2-7; v_call: TRBV4-1; d_call: .
cdr3_aa: CAISELAGERKYF; cdr3_nt: TGTGCCATCAGTGAACTAGCGGGAGAGCGAAAGTACTTC; clone_size: .; j_call: TRBJ2-7; v_call: TRBV10-3; d_call: TRBD2
cdr3_aa: CASSLAPGSRNEQFF; cdr3_nt: TGCGCCAGCAGCTTGGCCCCGGGGAGTAGGAATGAGCAGTTCTTC; clone_size: .; j_call: TRBJ2-1; v_call: TRBV5-1; d_call: .
cdr3_aa: CSARSGELGNTIYF; cdr3_nt: TGCAGTGCTAGATCTGGGGAGCTTGGAAACACCATATATTTT; clone_size: .; j_call: TRBJ1-3; v_call: TRBV20-1; d_call: .
cdr3_aa: CASSLGQAEYNEQFF; cdr3_nt: TGCGCCAGCAGCCTCGGACAGGCCGAGTACAATGAGCAGTTCTTC; clone_size: few; j_call: TRBJ2-1; v_call: TRBV5-1; d_call: TRBD1
cdr3_aa: CASSFGDSYNEQFF; cdr3_nt: TGTGCCAGCAGTTTCGGAGACTCCTACAATGAGCAGTTCTTC; clone_size: many; j_call: TRBJ2-1; v_call: TRBV7-9; d_call: .
cdr3_aa: CSVKDREPDGYTF; cdr3_nt: TGCAGTGTTAAGGACAGGGAACCCGATGGCTACACCTTC; clone_size: .; j_call: TRBJ1-2; v_call: TRBV20-1; d_call: TRBD1
cdr3_aa: CASSYQQDLGTQYF; cdr3_nt: TGCGCCAGCAGCTACCAACAGGACTTGGGGACCCAGTACTTC; clone_size: many; j_call: TRBJ2-5; v_call: TRBV5-1; d_call: .
cdr3_aa: CASSQTGTSGRSSTDTQYF; cdr3_nt: TGCGCCAGCAGCCAAACCGGGACTAGCGGGAGGAGTAGCACAGATACGCAGTATTTT; clone_size: many; j_call: TRBJ2-3; v_call: TRBV4-1; d_call: TRBD2
cdr3_aa: CASSLSTLREQYF; cdr3_nt: TGTGCCAGCAGTTTATCGACACTACGCGAGCAGTACTTC; clone_size: .; j_call: TRBJ2-7; v_call: TRBV28; d_call: .
cdr3_aa: CATGLAGGRYQETQYF; cdr3_nt: TGTGCCACCGGACTAGCGGGAGGGAGGTACCAAGAGACCCAGTACTTC; clone_size: .; j_call: TRBJ2-5; v_call: TRBV2; d_call: TRBD2
cdr3_aa: CASGERDTTYEQYF; cdr3_nt: TGTGCCAGCGGTGAGAGGGACACGACCTACGAGCAGTACTTC; clone_size: many; j_call: TRBJ2-7; v_call: TRBV27; d_call: .
cdr3_aa: CATTGYYNQPQHF; cdr3_nt: TGTGCCACGACAGGGTACTACAATCAGCCCCAGCATTTT; clone_size: .; j_call: TRBJ1-5; v_call: TRBV15; d_call: TRBD1
cdr3_aa: CASRQTARGYTF; cdr3_nt: TGTGCCAGCAGGCAAACAGCCCGCGGCTACACCTTC; clone_size: many; j_call: TRBJ1-2; v_call: TRBV28; d_call: .
cdr3_aa: CASRKGLAGDNEQFF; cdr3_nt: TGCGCCAGCAGGAAGGGGCTAGCGGGAGACAATGAGCAGTTCTTC; clone_size: .; j_call: TRBJ2-1; v_call: TRBV4-1; d_call: TRBD2